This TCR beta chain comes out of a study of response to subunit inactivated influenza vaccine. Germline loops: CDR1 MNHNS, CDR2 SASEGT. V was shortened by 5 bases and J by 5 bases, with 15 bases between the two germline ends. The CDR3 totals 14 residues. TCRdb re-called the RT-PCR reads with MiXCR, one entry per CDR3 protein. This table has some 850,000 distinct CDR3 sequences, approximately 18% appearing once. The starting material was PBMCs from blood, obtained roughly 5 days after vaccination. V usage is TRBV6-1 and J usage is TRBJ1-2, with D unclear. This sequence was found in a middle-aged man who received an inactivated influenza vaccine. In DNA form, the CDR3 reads TGTGCCAGCAGTATCCGCGTAGAAGCTTATGGCTACACCTTC. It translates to CASSIRVEAYGYTF.